This T cell receptor (beta chain) was captured by sequencing in a study of CD8+CD57+ T cells in acquired aplastic anemia. TCR beta VDJ combinations and CDR3 sequences were profiled from genomic DNA. TCRdb analysed the reads with MiXCR anew, one entry per CDR3 protein. The sample consists of hundreds of thousands of distinct CDR3 sequences, around 33% of them appearing once. Trimming left V 8 bases short and J 6 bases short, with 23 bases between. Germline V lookup: CDR1 DFQATT, CDR2 SNEGSKA (reference sequence). CDR3 size: 16 residues. Study-level findings and limits: Around 30 sequences, all CD8+ CDR3, were shared between patients and controls. Simpson's diversity of CD8+ cells was not significantly different in patients compared with controls.

Patients sequenced had flow cytometry evidence of CD8+CD57+ cell expansion. Note on this clonotype: Its antigen remains unidentified.

The sequenced sample was sorted CD4+, CD8+, or CD8+CD57+ T cells (not recorded which) from PBMCs. The TCR comes from a human donor with aplastic anemia. This chain joins TRBV20-1 and TRBJ1-6; no clear D. The CDR3 here is CSYSSSPRWANSPLHF. CDR3 in DNA: TGCAGTTACTCGAGTTCCCCCCGGTGGGCTAATTCACCCCTCCACTTT.